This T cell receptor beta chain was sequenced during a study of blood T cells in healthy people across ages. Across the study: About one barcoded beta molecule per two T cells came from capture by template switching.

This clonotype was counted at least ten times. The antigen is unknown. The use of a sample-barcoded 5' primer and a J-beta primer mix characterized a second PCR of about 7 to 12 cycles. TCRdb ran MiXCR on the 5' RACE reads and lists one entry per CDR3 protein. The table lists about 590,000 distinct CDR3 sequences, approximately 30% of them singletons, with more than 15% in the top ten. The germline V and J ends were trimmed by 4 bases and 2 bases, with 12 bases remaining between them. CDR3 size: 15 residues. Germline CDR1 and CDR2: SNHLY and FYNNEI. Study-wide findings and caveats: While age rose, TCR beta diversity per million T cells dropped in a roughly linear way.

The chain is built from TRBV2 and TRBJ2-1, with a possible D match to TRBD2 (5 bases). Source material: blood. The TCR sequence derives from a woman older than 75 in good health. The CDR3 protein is CASSGTSGTYNEQFF. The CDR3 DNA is TGTGCCAGCAGTGGAACCAGCGGAACCTACAATGAGCAGTTCTTC.